The 22 T cell receptor beta chains listed next were all sequenced from one sample in a study of T cells in Graves' hyperthyroidism and ophthalmopathy. Researchers amplified the TCR beta CDR3 regions from RNA transcripts. The primer set for the first-round RT-PCR of the TCR CDR3 was HTBI. TCRdb called the multiplex PCR reads again in MiXCR, with one record for every CDR3 protein. Here the sample spans hundreds of thousands of distinct CDR3 sequences, 12% to 15% being singletons. Sequenced material: blood. Receptors were obtained from a woman under 30 with Graves' hyperthyroidism.

This clonotype has a handful of counts. The CDR3 sequence is CASSGRITDTQYF. CDR3 coding DNA: TGTGCCAGCAGCGGCAGAATCACAGATACGCAGTATTTT. The rearrangement uses TRBV27 and TRBJ2-3, with no clear D. This CDR3 has 13 amino acids. V lost 6 bases and J lost 2, with 9 bases in between. Germline V CDR1 and CDR2: MNHEY, SMNVEV (reference sequence).

In regard to this clonotype: This may be a read error, as it is one base from a much larger clone. Likely a read error: the CDR3 ends without its conserved phenylalanine or tryptophan. This chain connects TRBV12-3 or TRBV12-4 to TRBJ1-2; D uncertain. The CDR3 sequence is 12 residues long. V was cut by 2 bases and J by 3 bases, with 4 bases left in between. The CDR3 is CASSLRYYGYTS. The DNA of the CDR3 is TGTGCCAGCAGTTTAAGATACTATGGCTACACCTCC.

In this sample, this clonotype turned up once. A much larger clone differs from this one at a single base, so this may be a read error. This sequence joins TRBV4-2 and TRBJ2-3; no reliable D call. The V end was cut by 1 base, the J end by 5 bases, with 13 bases between. The CDR3 runs 15 residues. Germline V lookup: CDR1 LGHNA, CDR2 YNFKEQ. The DNA for the CDR3 is TGTGCCAGCAGCCAAGGCCCAATCCGGGTAGATACGCAGTATTTT. Its protein is CASSQGPIRVDTQYF.

This clonotype was found a few times. Likely a read error: the CDR3 ends without its conserved phenylalanine or tryptophan. This chain links TRBV7-9 with TRBJ1-2; no clear D. Trimming took off 4 bases at V and 7 bases at J, with 10 bases between the two ends. Germline V gene lookup returns CDR1 SEHNR and CDR2 FQNEAQ (reference sequence). The length of the CDR3 is 12 residues. CDR3 sequence reads: CASSSEWGGYTL. The DNA for the CDR3 is TGTGCCAGCAGCTCTGAGTGGGGTGGCTACACCCTC.

The sample holds many counts of this clonotype. This chain joins TRBV28 and TRBJ2-1; 10 bases are a match to TRBD2. Trimming removed 4 bases from V and 0 bases from J; junction bases left unmatched: 3. CDR3 size: 16 residues. Germline CDR1 reads MDHEN; CDR2 reads SYDVKM. This CDR3 is CASSSLAGGSYNEQFF. DNA for the CDR3: TGTGCCAGCAGTTCCTTAGCGGGAGGCTCCTACAATGAGCAGTTCTTC. The full variable domain, its missing parts supplied by reference TRBV28 and TRBJ2-1, is DVKVTQSSRYLVKRTGEKVFLECVQDMDHENMFWYRQDPGLGLRLIYFSYDVKMKEKGDIPEGYSVSREKKERFSLILESASTNQTSMYLCASSSLAGGSYNEQFFGPGTRLTVL.

This chain joins TRBV24-1 and TRBJ2-1, with D possibly TRBD1 on 6 matching bases. The CDR3 is 14 amino acids. The V end was cut by 7 bases, the J end by 8 bases, with 17 bases between. Germline V gene sequence: CDR1 KGHDR, CDR2 SFDVKD. CDR3 nucleotides: TGTGCCACCAGGCCCAAGCAGGGGTGGGATGAGCAGTTCTTC. Protein sequence: CATRPKQGWDEQFF.

This clonotype came up many times. DNA for the CDR3: TGTGCCAGCAGCCAAGTCCCTAGCACAGATACGCAGTATTTT. Its translation: CASSQVPSTDTQYF. The chain is built from TRBV11-2 and TRBJ2-3; unclear D gene. Trimming took 5 bases from V and 0 from J, leaving 9 bases between them. CDR3 size: 14 residues. CDR1 and CDR2 (germline): SGHAT, FQNNGV. Combining the CDR3 with reference TRBV11-2 and TRBJ2-3 gives the whole variable domain EAGVAQSPRYKIIEKRQSVAFWCNPISGHATLYWYQQILGQGPKLLIQFQNNGVVDDSQLPKDRFSAERLKGVDSTLKIQPAKLEDSAVYLCASSQVPSTDTQYFGPGTRLTVL.

In this sample, this clonotype turned up many times. This chain joins TRBV30 and TRBJ1-1; D is possibly TRBD1 (5 bases). The germline V and J ends were trimmed by 2 bases and 1 base, with 8 bases remaining between them. The germline CDR1 and CDR2 sequences are GTSNPN and SVGIG (reference sequence). The length of the CDR3 is 13 residues. CDR3 sequence: CAWSLGTNTEAFF. The CDR3 nucleotides are TGTGCCTGGAGTCTGGGGACGAACACTGAAGCTTTCTTT.

The chain combines TRBV4-1 with TRBJ2-5; tentatively, D is TRBD2 (5 bases). The germline V gene has CDR1 MGHRA and CDR2 YSYEKL. Trimming shortened V by 0 bases and J by 2 bases, and 16 bases separated the two germline ends. This CDR3 comprises 17 residues. CDR3 sequence reads: CASSQEGRRARQETQYF. In DNA form, the CDR3 reads TGCGCCAGCAGCCAAGAGGGCCGGCGGGCCAGACAAGAGACCCAGTACTTC.

This clonotype came up many times. This chain links TRBV6-2 or TRBV6-3 with TRBJ1-1, with TRBD1 matching over 10 bases. The CDR3 is made up of 17 amino acids. Germline values: CDR1 MNHEY, CDR2 SVGEGT. The V and J ends lost 6 bases and 4 bases, in that order; junction bases with no gene match: 14. The CDR3 here is CASSFLDRGDVTTEAFF. The CDR3 bases are TGTGCCAGCAGCTTCTTGGACAGGGGGGATGTGACCACTGAAGCTTTCTTT.

This clonotype was recorded many times. The chain links TRBV2 to TRBJ1-3; D might be TRBD1 (6 bases). The CDR3 has 16 residues. V lost 8 bases to trimming and J lost 1 base, with 18 bases between them. Looked up from germline, CDR1 is SNHLY and CDR2 is FYNNEI. This CDR3 reads CASDPGQLRSGNTIYF. The CDR3 DNA sequence: TGTGCCAGCGACCCGGGACAACTACGTTCTGGAAACACCATATATTTT.

CDR3 DNA: TGCAGCGTTGATCTGGGAGAAAACATTCAGTACTTC. Protein sequence: CSVDLGENIQYF. The rearrangement links TRBV29-1 to TRBJ2-4; possibly TRBD2 for D (5 bases). CDR3 length: 12 amino acids. Trimming removed 3 bases at V and 5 bases at J, with 8 bases between. Germline assignment: CDR1 SQVTM and CDR2 ANQGSEA.

This clonotype has a handful of counts. This chain connects TRBV7-2 to TRBJ2-1; the D gene is possibly TRBD1 (7 bases). The CDR3 runs to 17 residues. The germline V and J ends were trimmed by 4 bases and 4 bases, with 20 bases remaining between them. Germline assignment: CDR1 SGHTA and CDR2 FQGNSA. CDR3 in amino acids: CASSYTLYRGGYNEQFF. The CDR3 nucleotides read TGTGCCAGCAGCTATACCCTATACAGGGGAGGTTACAATGAGCAGTTCTTC.

This clonotype was detected a few times. This chain uses TRBV6-2 or TRBV6-3 with TRBJ2-5; D is uncertain. This CDR3 is 13 amino acids long. Germline V lookup: CDR1 MNHEY, CDR2 SVGEGT. The V end was cut by 6 bases, the J end by 3 bases, with 11 bases between. CDR3 region: CASSRYFEETQYF. The CDR3 DNA is TGTGCCAGCAGCAGGTATTTCGAAGAGACCCAGTACTTC.

This clonotype was detected many times. The chain has TRBV7-8 and TRBJ1-1; D call uncertain. The CDR3 has 14 residues. CDR1 SGHVS and CDR2 FQNEAQ come from the germline V gene. The V end was cut by 5 bases, the J end by 4 bases, with 14 bases between. CDR3 region: CASSPTRAGTEAFF. DNA for the CDR3: TGTGCCAGCAGCCCAACCCGGGCGGGCACTGAAGCTTTCTTT.

J is TRBJ2-7 and V is TRBV4-3; 7 bases align to TRBD2. The trim removed 1 base at V and 3 bases at J, leaving 6 bases unmatched. CDR1 LGHNA and CDR2 YSLEER come from the germline V gene. The CDR3 extends over 15 amino acids. The DNA for the CDR3 is TGCGCCAGCAGCCAAGCCGTGGGAGGGCGCTACGAGCAGTACTTC. Translating gives CASSQAVGGRYEQYF.

This clonotype was observed a handful of times. The J gene is TRBJ1-5, the V gene TRBV12-3 or TRBV12-4, with D hard to call. This CDR3 region has 13 residues. Trimming removed 4 bases from V and 5 bases from J, with 9 bases in between. The CDR3 region has the DNA TGTGCCAGCAGTTCAGTCACCGATCAGCCCCAGCATTTT. Translating it yields CASSSVTDQPQHF.

This clonotype was counted ten times or more. The chain has TRBV12-3 or TRBV12-4 and TRBJ1-2; the match to TRBD1 covers 9 bases. CDR3 length: 13 amino acids. V shed 5 bases and J 9 bases; nucleotides not matched to a gene: 7. The CDR3 DNA sequence: TGTGCCAGCAGTCACGGACAGGGGCTACGCTACACCTTC. This sequence encodes CASSHGQGLRYTF.

This chain links TRBV7-2 with TRBJ2-7; unclear D gene. V shed 5 bases and J shed 9 bases, with 17 bases lying between them. Germline values: CDR1 SGHTA, CDR2 FQGNSA. CDR3 size: 13 residues. The CDR3 DNA sequence: TGTGCCAGCAGCCTAGAGGCCTCGTGGGGGCAGTACTTC. It codes for CASSLEASWGQYF.

This clonotype was counted at least ten times. CDR3 sequence reads: CASSSEPVYNEQFF. CDR3 in DNA: TGTGCCAGCAGCTCCGAACCGGTCTACAATGAGCAGTTCTTC. V gene TRBV7-9 combines with J gene TRBJ2-1; D is ambiguous. The CDR3 runs 14 residues. Trimming left V 4 bases short and J 3 bases short, with 10 bases between. Germline CDR1 SEHNR, CDR2 FQNEAQ (reference sequence).

This clonotype was seen a few times. As the CDR3 is not closed by the conserved phenylalanine or tryptophan, this likely results from a read error. The CDR3 protein is CASSTTVTGVSQPQHL. CDR3 nucleotides: TGTGCCAGCAGCACCACCGTGACAGGGGTCAGTCAGCCCCAGCATCTT. The rearrangement links TRBV5-5 to TRBJ1-5; 8 nucleotides align to TRBD1. Germline assignment: CDR1 SGHKS and CDR2 YYEKEE (reference sequence). Unmatched junction bases numbered 12, after V lost 4 bases and J lost 6 bases. There are 16 residues in the CDR3.

This clonotype was detected only a few times. V gene TRBV29-1 combines with J gene TRBJ2-7; 11 nucleotides line up with TRBD1. CDR1 and CDR2 (germline): SQVTM, ANQGSEA. The CDR3 has 13 residues. V gave up 7 bases and J gave up 5 bases; unmatched junction bases: 7. CDR3 bases: TGCAGCGCCTCGCGGACAGGGGGCGACGAGCAGTACTTC. This gives the protein CSASRTGGDEQYF.